These 14 T cell receptor beta chains originate from one sample sequenced in a study of control samples from healthy donors and cancer patients. This table comes from immunoSEQ multiplex PCR, and its TCRdb copy is limited to in-frame clones, with some not included. The table has some 140,000 clones, around 90% seen once. The sequencing input was blood. Receptors originate from a man aged 25-45 years in good health.

The rearrangement links TRBV28 to TRBJ2-1; 8 bases map to TRBD1. This CDR3 comprises 20 residues. Per the germline V gene, CDR1 is MDHEN and CDR2 is SYDVKM. The J segment lost 5 bases and the V segment lost 4 bases, leaving 22 bases of the junction unmatched. The CDR3 coding sequence is TGTGCCAGCAGTTCGAAGGGACAGGCATACCAGCTAGCGATAAACAATGAGCAGTTCTTC. It specifies CASSSKGQAYQLAINNEQFF.

The chain couples TRBV4-1 to TRBJ1-2, with D tentatively TRBD1 (5 bases). Trimming left V 1 base short and J 4 bases short, with 16 bases between. Germline CDR1 and CDR2: MGHRA and YSYEKL. This CDR3 contains 16 residues. The CDR3 DNA reads TGCGCCAGCAGCCAAGGGCACAGCCCGGGGCCCTATGGCTACACCTTC. This gives the protein CASSQGHSPGPYGYTF.

The chain combines TRBV6-2 or TRBV6-3 with TRBJ2-7; D may be TRBD1 or TRBD2 (5 bases each). Trimming took off 0 bases at V and 2 bases at J, with 8 bases between the two ends. The CDR3 has 14 amino acids. Germline V gene data show CDR1 as MNHEY and CDR2 as SVGEGT. The CDR3 sequence: CASSYSGATYEQYF. The CDR3 nucleotides read TGTGCCAGCAGTTACTCCGGGGCTACCTACGAGCAGTACTTC.

The rearrangement joins TRBV7-4 to TRBJ1-5; D possibly corresponds to TRBD1 (6 bases). The ends were cut back, 6 bases at V and 6 bases at J, with 18 bases in the middle. The CDR3 covers 15 residues. The germline V gene has CDR1 SGHVT and CDR2 SQSDAQ. This CDR3 is CASREDKGGGQPQHF. The CDR3, as DNA: TGTGCCAGCAGGGAGGATAAGGGGGGCGGTCAGCCCCAGCATTTT.

The CDR3 loop reads CASSVRDTSYEQYF. CDR3 nucleotides: TGTGCCAGCAGTGTCCGGGACACTTCCTACGAGCAGTACTTC. The J gene is TRBJ2-7, the V gene TRBV2; possibly TRBD1 for D (6 bases). CDR3 size: 14 residues. The V and J ends lost 4 bases and 1 base respectively, with 11 bases between them. Germline V gene lookup returns CDR1 SNHLY and CDR2 FYNNEI.

The chain couples TRBV28 to TRBJ2-7; 9 nucleotides align to TRBD1. V lost 6 bases to trimming and J lost 1 base; unmatched junction nucleotides: 7. Germline V gene data show CDR1 as MDHEN and CDR2 as SYDVKM. The CDR3 spans 15 residues. Here the CDR3 DNA reads TGTGCCAGCAGGTACGGGACAGGGAAGTCCTACGAGCAGTACTTC. Protein sequence: CASRYGTGKSYEQYF.

This clone was picked up one time. V and J are TRBV7-9 and TRBJ1-2; 12 positions match TRBD1. This CDR3 is built from 15 residues. CDR1 is SEHNR and CDR2 is FQNEAQ in the germline V gene (reference sequence). V was pared by 5 bases and J by 8 bases, with 9 bases of the junction left unmatched. The CDR3 nucleotides are TGTGCCAGCAGCGCTGGGGGGACAGGGGGCGCAGGCTACACCTTC. This sequence encodes CASSAGGTGGAGYTF.

The V gene is TRBV5-4, the J gene TRBJ1-3; D call uncertain. CDR1 is SGHNT and CDR2 is YYREEE in the germline V gene (reference sequence). Between the trimmed V and J ends, which lost 1 base and 3 bases, there was a span of 14 bases. The CDR3 is made up of 16 amino acids. In nucleotides, the CDR3 is TGTGCCAGCAGCTTGAGGAGGGTTGAGATTGGAAACACCATATATTTT. It is translated as CASSLRRVEIGNTIYF.

V gene TRBV7-9 combines with J gene TRBJ2-5; 12 bases line up with TRBD2. Looked up from germline, CDR1 is SEHNR and CDR2 is FQNEAQ (reference sequence). Losses at the gene ends were 5 bases for V and 4 bases for J; bases not matched to a gene: 11. This CDR3 spans 17 amino acids. As DNA, the CDR3 is TGTGCCAGCAGCCAAACCCAACCGGGACTAGCGGGAGAGACCCAGTACTTC. Translating it yields CASSQTQPGLAGETQYF.

The chain employs TRBV19 and TRBJ1-1; no firm D call. The V gene's germline CDR1 is LNHDA and CDR2 SQIVND (reference sequence). The V and J ends lost 1 base and 1 base respectively, with 4 bases between them. CDR3 size: 13 residues. This CDR3 reads CASSIGQNTEAFF. The DNA for the CDR3 is TGTGCCAGTAGTATAGGTCAGAACACTGAAGCTTTCTTT.

V and J are TRBV4-3 and TRBJ2-4; the match to TRBD1 covers 7 bases. The CDR3 extends over 14 amino acids. Losses at the gene ends were 1 base for V and 4 bases for J; bases not matched to a gene: 1. The germline CDR1 and CDR2 sequences are LGHNA and YSLEER. The CDR3 spells CASSQGTGKNIQYF. The CDR3 bases are TGCGCCAGCAGCCAAGGGACAGGAAAAAACATTCAGTACTTC.

This sequence joins TRBV29-1 and TRBJ2-1, with 8 bases lining up with TRBD2. The ends lost 6 bases at V and 7 bases at J; junction bases unmatched: 26. The CDR3 consists of 19 residues. Germline CDR1 SQVTM, CDR2 ANQGSEA. CDR3 region: CSVQIIRAPGLDTKNEQFF. The CDR3 DNA follows: TGCAGCGTACAAATAATCCGGGCTCCGGGACTAGACACTAAAAATGAGCAGTTCTTC.

This clone was picked up one time. The V call is TRBV19, the J call TRBJ2-1; D possibly corresponds to TRBD2 (6 bases). This CDR3 is 14 amino acids long. Germline V CDR1 and CDR2: LNHDA, SQIVND (reference sequence). Between the trimmed V and J ends, which lost 8 bases and 6 bases, there was a span of 17 bases. The CDR3 is CASGPPGLANEQFF. The CDR3 nucleotides are TGTGCCAGTGGCCCACCGGGACTCGCCAATGAGCAGTTCTTC.

The J gene is TRBJ1-5, the V gene TRBV7-2, with D possibly matching TRBD1 (5 bases). CDR1 is SGHTA and CDR2 is FQGNSA in the germline V gene. The V gene lost 6 bases and the J gene lost 6 bases, with 12 bases spanning the gap. The CDR3 sequence is 13 residues long. This CDR3 is CASRLGVGQPQHF. CDR3 DNA: TGTGCCAGCAGGCTGGGGGTGGGTCAGCCCCAGCATTTT.